The rows below give T cell receptor beta chains drawn from one sample of a study of cytomegalovirus exposure and HLA in healthy donors. Clones were read by immunoSEQ multiplex PCR, and TCRdb kept only the in-frame ones, dropping some. The data show hundreds of thousands of clones, with around four fifths seen just once and over 13% held by the top ten. The sequenced sample was PBMCs. Source of these receptors: a woman in her thirties in good health and CMV-seropositive. Both conserved end residues are part of each CDR3. A D gene is named only where the DNA matches it firmly. Size tells how often a clone was seen (once, few, many) or the class of an expanded clone, and some rows leave it out.

>TRBV5-4|TRBJ1-2|.|TRBD1
TGTGCCAGCAGCTTAGAGGGGGCCTATGGCTACACCTTC
CASSLEGAYGYTF
>TRBV4-1|TRBJ2-5|.|TRBD2
TGCGCCAGCAGCGCGATCTTATTAGCGGGAGGCGGGACCCAGTACTTC
CASSAILLAGGGTQYF
>TRBV5-4|TRBJ2-2|.|TRBD1
TGTGCCAGCAGCTCCACAGGGGGAGGCACCGGGGAGCTGTTTTTT
CASSSTGGGTGELFF
>TRBV9|TRBJ2-1|.|TRBD2
TGTGCCAGCAGCGTGAGCGGGAACTCCTACAATGAGCAGTTCTTC
CASSVSGNSYNEQFF
>TRBV7-2|TRBJ2-7|.|TRBD1
TGTGCCAGCAGCACCTACCCCGGGACAGGGAGGCCCGAGCAGTACTTC
CASSTYPGTGRPEQYF
>TRBV27|TRBJ2-7|.|.
TGTGCCAGCAGTTCCGGCCCCGGGTACGAGCAGTACTTC
CASSSGPGYEQYF
>TRBV5-1|TRBJ2-7|.|.
TGCGCCAGCAGCATATCTAGCGATACTAGCTCCTACGAGCAGTACTTC
CASSISSDTSSYEQYF
>TRBV29-1|TRBJ1-2|.|.
TGCAGCGTCCCCTTTGGGCAGGGGAATACCTATGGCTACACCTTC
CSVPFGQGNTYGYTF
>TRBV7-3|TRBJ2-1|.|TRBD2
TGTGCCAGCAGCCTTACCGGGACTAGCGGAGCCTATGAGCAGTTCTTC
CASSLTGTSGAYEQFF
>TRBV11-2|TRBJ1-2|.|.
TGTGCCAGCAGGTTCGGAGACTATGGCTACACCTTC
CASRFGDYGYTF
>TRBV30|TRBJ2-2|.|TRBD2
TGTGCCCATTTTAGCGGGAGGGCCGGGGAGCTGTTTTTT
CAHFSGRAGELFF
>TRBV5-1|TRBJ2-5|.|TRBD1
TGCGCCAGCAGCCCCTGGACAGGGACCGAGACCCAGTACTTC
CASSPWTGTETQYF
>TRBV4-2|TRBJ1-1|.|.
TGTGCCAGCAGCCCGACACCGAACACTGAAGCTTTCTTT
CASSPTPNTEAFF
>TRBV29-1|TRBJ2-5|.|TRBD2
TGCAGCGTGGCTAGCGGGAGTTGGGCAGAGACCCAGTACTTC
CSVASGSWAETQYF
>TRBV28|TRBJ1-2|.|TRBD1
TGTGCCAGCAGATACGTCGACAGGGGGCTTCCCTATGGCTACACCTTC
CASRYVDRGLPYGYTF
>TRBV4-3|TRBJ2-1|few|TRBD2
TGCGCCAGCAGCCAAGAAACTAGCGGGAGGGCCAGCGAGCAGTTCTTC
CASSQETSGRASEQFF
>TRBV5-1|TRBJ1-1|.|.
TGCGCCAGCAGCTTGGGACAGATGAACACTGAAGCTTTCTTT
CASSLGQMNTEAFF
>TRBV18|TRBJ1-1|.|TRBD1
TGTGCCAGCTCAACGACAGGGGCCACTGAAGCTTTCTTT
CASSTTGATEAFF
>TRBV5-1|TRBJ1-2|.|.
TGCGCCAGCAGCCGAGAGGTTGTCGGGGCTCGAGGCTACACCTTC
CASSREVVGARGYTF
>TRBV27|TRBJ1-5|.|.
TGTGCCAGCAGTCAGAACAGGGATAGCAATCAGCCCCAGCATTTT
CASSQNRDSNQPQHF
>TRBV5-1|TRBJ2-3|.|.
TGCGCCAGCAGCTTGGTCGAAGATACGCAGTATTTT
CASSLVEDTQYF
>TRBV27|TRBJ2-3|once|TRBD2
TGTGCCAGCAGGTCGGAGCGGGAGGTCAGCACAGATACGCAGTATTTT
CASRSEREVSTDTQYF
>TRBV29-1|TRBJ2-5|.|.
TGCAGCGTTGAAGGAAGAGGGACCCCGTTGGGGACCCAGTACTTC
CSVEGRGTPLGTQYF